This T cell receptor (beta chain) was sequenced for a study of T cell responses to AZD1222 COVID-19 vaccine. General study results and limits: The donor group comprised mostly white British people and more females; the analysis possibly underestimated clonal diversity. Baseline seropositives among AZD1222 recipients totaled only five or six. Among vaccine-associated CD4 TCRs, coverage spanned spike, with dominance at 160-218 and 743-854.

In the case of this clone: Its specificity is unknown.

The V end was cut by 6 bases, the J end by 8 bases, with 22 bases between. Germline V gene lookup returns CDR1 MNHEY and CDR2 SVGAGI. CDR3 size: 15 residues. Profiling relied on immunoSEQ multiplex PCR, and the TCRdb table lists in-frame clones only, not all of them. The table includes 50,000 to 75,000 clones, more than 70% detected once. This TCR derives from an adult in good health. The chain is built from TRBV6-5 and TRBJ1-2, with a tentative D call TRBD1 (5 bases). The sample was peripheral blood, taken on day 0 of AZD1222 vaccination. CDR3 loop: CASRAWRRLRDGYTF. The CDR3 DNA reads TGTGCCAGCAGAGCGTGGAGGCGCCTAAGGGACGGCTACACCTTC.